This TCR beta chain came from a study of CD8+ T cells in alopecia areata. Study in general: Treated patients received oral tofacitinib, 5 to 10 mg twice daily.

Sampling of alopecia areata patients yielded lesional scalp punch biopsies as well as peripheral blood. In each case, RNA was isolated and then reverse transcribed into cDNA as the sequencing template. TCRdb's table, derived via immunoSEQ multiplex PCR, lists solely in-frame clones and lacks some. The table lists approximately 9,800 clones, 50% to 70% of them singletons. The sequencing sample was made of skin. The receptor was isolated from a human donor with alopecia areata.

The CDR3 coding sequence is TGTGCCAGCAGTTACAGGGGAACCGGGGCCAACGTCCTGACTTTC. Amino acid sequence: CASSYRGTGANVLTF. The chain has TRBV6-5 and TRBJ2-6, with D maybe TRBD1 (5 bases). The CDR3 is made up of 15 amino acids. The germline V gene encodes CDR1 MNHEY and CDR2 SVGAGI. V lost 2 bases to trimming and J lost 4 bases, with 9 bases between them.